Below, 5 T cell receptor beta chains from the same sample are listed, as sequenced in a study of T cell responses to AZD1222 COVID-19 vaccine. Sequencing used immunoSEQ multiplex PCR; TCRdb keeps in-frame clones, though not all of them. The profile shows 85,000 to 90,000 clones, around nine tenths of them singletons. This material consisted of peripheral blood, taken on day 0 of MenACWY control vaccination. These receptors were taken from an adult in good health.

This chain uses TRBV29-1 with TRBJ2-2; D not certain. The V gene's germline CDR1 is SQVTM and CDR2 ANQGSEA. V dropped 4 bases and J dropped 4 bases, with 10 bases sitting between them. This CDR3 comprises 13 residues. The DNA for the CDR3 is TGCAGCGTTGCAAAGACGATCACCGGGGAGCTGTTTTTT. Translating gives CSVAKTITGELFF.

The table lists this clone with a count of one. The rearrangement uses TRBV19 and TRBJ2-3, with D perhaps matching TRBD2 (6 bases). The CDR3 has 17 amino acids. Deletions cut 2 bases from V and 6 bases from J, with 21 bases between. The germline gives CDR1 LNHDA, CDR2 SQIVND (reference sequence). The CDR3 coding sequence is TGTGCCAGTAGTATAACTACCGGGACTGTACATTCGGATACGCAGTATTTT. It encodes CASSITTGTVHSDTQYF. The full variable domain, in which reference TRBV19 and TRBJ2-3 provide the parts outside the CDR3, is DGGITQSPKYLFRKEGQNVTLSCEQNLNHDAMYWYRQDPGQGLRLIYYSQIVNDFQKGDIAEGYSVSREKKESFPLTVTSAQKNPTAFYLCASSITTGTVHSDTQYFGPGTRLTVL.

The CDR3 DNA is TGTGCCAGCAGCGAGGATCGGGACACCGAGCAGTTCTTC. This encodes CASSEDRDTEQFF. The chain employs TRBV11-2 and TRBJ2-1; D may be TRBD1 (6 bases). This CDR3 has 13 amino acids. Per the germline V gene, CDR1 is SGHAT and CDR2 is FQNNGV. The V and J ends lost 5 bases and 10 bases respectively, with 15 bases between them. Filled out from reference TRBV11-2 and TRBJ2-1, the complete variable domain reads EAGVAQSPRYKIIEKRQSVAFWCNPISGHATLYWYQQILGQGPKLLIQFQNNGVVDDSQLPKDRFSAERLKGVDSTLKIQPAKLEDSAVYLCASSEDRDTEQFFGPGTRLTVL.

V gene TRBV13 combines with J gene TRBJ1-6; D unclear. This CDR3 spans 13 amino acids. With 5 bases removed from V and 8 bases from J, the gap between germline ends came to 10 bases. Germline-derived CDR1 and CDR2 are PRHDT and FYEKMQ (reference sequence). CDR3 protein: CASSASRDSPLHF. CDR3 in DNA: TGTGCCAGCAGCGCCTCCCGGGATTCACCCCTCCACTTT.

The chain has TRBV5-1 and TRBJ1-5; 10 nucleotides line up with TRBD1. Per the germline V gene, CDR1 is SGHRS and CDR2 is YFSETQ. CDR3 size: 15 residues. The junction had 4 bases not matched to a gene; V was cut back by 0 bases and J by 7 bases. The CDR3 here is CASSLGGQGTQPQHF. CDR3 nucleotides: TGCGCCAGCAGCTTGGGGGGACAGGGGACACAGCCCCAGCATTTT.